These 29 T cell receptor beta chains were sequenced from one sample in a study of regulatory T cells in long-lasting Graves disease. To make TCR beta libraries, researchers used iRepertoire HTBI primers and Arm-PCR of CDR3 regions. MiXCR, run by TCRdb on the multiplex PCR reads, gives a single entry per CDR3 protein. Of around 460,000 distinct CDR3 sequences listed, approximately 23% were seen once; the top ten hold around 12%. Time point indicated: persistent/refractory GD, antithyroid drugs over 5 years with positive TRAb. PBMC-derived RNA was used for the TCR library. Sequenced here: peripheral blood mononuclear cells (PBMCs), sampled when the disease was refractory, from a patient treated with antithyroid drugs. Receptors originate from a female donor with Graves disease.

As concerns this clonotype: The CDR3 does not close with the conserved phenylalanine or tryptophan, likely indicating a read error. The chain combines TRBV9 with TRBJ1-1; D is unresolved. The CDR3 consists of 14 residues. CDR1 is SGDLS and CDR2 is YYNGEE in the germline V gene. Trimming took 4 bases from V and 5 from J, leaving 15 bases between them. The chain's CDR3 is CASSLGRSATEAFS. CDR3 in DNA: TGTGCCAGCAGCCTCGGACGGAGTGCGACTGAAGCTTTCTCT.

This clonotype was recorded a few times. The gene calls are TRBV28 and TRBJ1-3; D gene uncertain. CDR3 length: 16 amino acids. The germline V and J ends were trimmed by 2 bases and 0 bases, with 11 bases remaining between them. Germline V gene data show CDR1 as MDHEN and CDR2 as SYDVKM. This chain's CDR3 is CASSLGVWDSGNTIYF. As DNA, the CDR3 is TGTGCCAGCAGTTTAGGGGTCTGGGACTCTGGAAACACCATATATTTT.

This clonotype came up a few times. V is TRBV6-1 and J is TRBJ1-1; D remains unclear. Germline V gives CDR1 MNHNS, CDR2 SASEGT. This CDR3 spans 16 amino acids. Trimming pared 3 bases from V and 0 bases from J, leaving 14 bases between. CDR3 DNA sequence: TGTGCCAGCAGTGACCAAGAAGGACCGATGAACACTGAAGCTTTCTTT. This gives the protein CASSDQEGPMNTEAFF.

This chain links TRBV6-5 with TRBJ2-5; 12 bases agree with TRBD2. The CDR3 sequence is 18 residues long. The V gene's germline CDR1 is MNHEY and CDR2 SVGAGI. V dropped 2 bases and J dropped 9; count of bases not matched to a gene: 16. The CDR3 sequence is CASSYRTSGVRDPEPQYF. The DNA for the CDR3 is TGTGCCAGCAGTTACAGGACTAGCGGGGTACGTGACCCGGAGCCCCAGTACTTC.

The chain couples TRBV19 to TRBJ2-5; perhaps TRBD2 as D (7 bases). Per the germline V gene, CDR1 is LNHDA and CDR2 is SQIVND (reference sequence). Trimming removed 8 bases at V and 9 bases at J, with 19 bases between. The CDR3 is 13 amino acids. CDR3 residues: CASGGGLLGSQYF. For the CDR3, the DNA is TGTGCCAGTGGGGGGGGCCTCTTAGGTTCCCAGTACTTC.

This clonotype was picked up a small number of times. The chain uses TRBV7-2 and TRBJ2-7; possible D gene TRBD2, 6 bases. The V and J ends lost 6 bases and 6 bases respectively, with 15 bases between them. Germline V gene data show CDR1 as SGHTA and CDR2 as FQGNSA. The CDR3 has 13 amino acids. The CDR3 loop reads CASRPEGRAEQYF. The CDR3 DNA reads TGTGCCAGCAGGCCGGAGGGCCGGGCCGAGCAGTACTTC.

In its sample, this clonotype was seen many times. The chain uses TRBV7-8 and TRBJ2-7; TRBD2 matches 7 bases. From germline, CDR1 is SGHVS and CDR2 FQNEAQ. The junction had 9 bases not matched to a gene; V was cut back by 4 bases and J by 0 bases. The CDR3 is 16 amino acids. This CDR3 reads CASSWTRTSGSYEQYF. The DNA for the CDR3 is TGTGCCAGCAGCTGGACAAGGACTAGTGGCTCCTACGAGCAGTACTTC.

This clonotype was seen repeatedly, ten times or more. The chain joins TRBV11-1 to TRBJ1-6; 8 bases fit TRBD1. The V gene end was trimmed by 5 bases and the J gene end by 7 bases; junction bases not matched to a gene: 10. Germline CDR1 reads SGHAT; CDR2 reads FQDESV (reference sequence). CDR3 size: 16 residues. CDR3 sequence: CASSRDRGVWNSPLHF. DNA of the CDR3: TGTGCCAGCAGCCGAGACAGGGGAGTTTGGAATTCACCCCTCCACTTT.

This clonotype was seen a handful of times. This may be a read error: a much more frequent sequence differs by one nucleotide. This chain links TRBV28 with TRBJ1-1; 7 nucleotides agree with TRBD1. Germline V gene lookup returns CDR1 MDHEN and CDR2 SYDVKM. After removal of 5 bases from V and 3 bases from J, the junction contained 9 bases not matched to a gene. The CDR3 extends over 15 amino acids. The CDR3 spells CASSPGDRQDTEAFF. The CDR3 coding sequence is TGTGCCAGCAGTCCCGGGGACAGACAGGACACTGAAGCTTTCTTT.

This clonotype showed up just a few times. This chain joins TRBV20-1 and TRBJ1-2, with D maybe TRBD1 (6 bases). Germline V gene lookup returns CDR1 DFQATT and CDR2 SNEGSKA (reference sequence). The ends were cut back, 3 bases at V and 4 bases at J, with 15 bases in the middle. The CDR3 covers 14 residues. The CDR3 nucleotides are TGCAGTGCTAGTCACAGGGCATTCTCCTATGGCTACACCTTC. Its protein is CSASHRAFSYGYTF.

Remarks on this clonotype: Compared with germline, one end of the junction differs, possibly owing to a read error. This CDR3 reads CASSLDSSSYEQYF. Written as DNA, the CDR3 is TGTGCCAGCAGCCTGGACAGTAGCTCCTACGAGCAGTACTTC. The V gene is TRBV5-1, the J gene TRBJ2-7, with TRBD1 as a possible D gene (6 bases). The germline CDR1 and CDR2 sequences are SGHRS and YFSETQ. There are 14 residues in the CDR3.

There are a few counts of this clonotype. This clone may be a read error of a much larger clone one base away. The chain is built from TRBV6-2 or TRBV6-3 and TRBJ2-4; D uncertain. Judging by the DNA end, TRBJ2-5 fits better; the J call may be wrong. The CDR3 totals 16 residues. Germline V lookup: CDR1 MNHEY, CDR2 SVGEGT. DNA of the CDR3: TGTGCCAGCAGTTACTCGTTTCAGGCTTCCCAAGGGACCCAGTACTTC. Amino acid sequence: CASSYSFQASQGTQYF.

The sample holds a few counts of this clonotype. This chain connects TRBV18 to TRBJ1-2, with D tentatively TRBD1 (6 bases). Germline CDR1 reads KGHSH; CDR2 reads LQKENI. V gave up 0 bases and J gave up 8 bases, with 10 bases separating them. The CDR3 contains 13 residues. The CDR3 loop reads CASSPPLQGGYTF. The CDR3 DNA is TGTGCCAGCTCACCACCTTTACAGGGAGGCTACACCTTC. The variable domain in full, completed from reference TRBV18 and TRBJ1-2, reads NAGVMQNPRHLVRRRGQEARLRCSPMKGHSHVYWYRQLPEEGLKFMVYLQKENIIDESGMPKERFSAEFPKEGPSILRIQQVVRGDSAAYFCASSPPLQGGYTFGSGTRLTVV.

This clonotype was seen a handful of times. The rearrangement links TRBV29-1 to TRBJ1-2; 7 bases match TRBD1. Germline V gene sequence: CDR1 SQVTM, CDR2 ANQGSEA. J was trimmed by 8 bases and V by 1 base; bases with no gene match: 7. The CDR3 is 13 amino acids. CDR3 sequence reads: CSVEVGGGWGYTF. CDR3 bases: TGCAGCGTTGAAGTCGGAGGGGGCTGGGGCTACACCTTC. The variable domain in full, with the rest retrieved from reference TRBV29-1 and TRBJ1-2, is SAVISQKPSRDICQRGTSLTIQCQVDSQVTMMFWYRQQPGQSLTLIATANQGSEATYESGFVIDKFPISRPNLTFSTLTVSNMSPEDSSIYLCSVEVGGGWGYTFGSGTRLTVV.

This clonotype was counted a few times. This CDR3 is CASSYSGPGTGERDGYTF. The CDR3 DNA reads TGTGCCAGCAGTTACTCGGGACCCGGGACAGGGGAGAGGGATGGCTACACCTTC. This sequence joins TRBV6-5 and TRBJ1-2; 10 positions match TRBD1. CDR1 and CDR2 (germline): MNHEY, SVGAGI. The V gene end was trimmed by 0 bases and the J gene end by 6 bases; junction bases not matched to a gene: 13. CDR3 length equals 18 residues.

The chain employs TRBV11-2 and TRBJ1-1; D possibly corresponds to TRBD1 (6 bases). The CDR3 spans 15 residues. Germline V lookup: CDR1 SGHAT, CDR2 FQNNGV. Trimming cost V 7 bases and J 5 bases, with 20 bases left between them. In DNA form, the CDR3 reads TGTGCCAGCAATACCAAACGGGGGGGGCGGACTGAAGCTTTCTTT. This codes for CASNTKRGGRTEAFF.

Worth noting for this clonotype: This likely came from a read error, as a far larger clone is one base away. This is likely a read error, given that the CDR3 carries no conserved phenylalanine or tryptophan at its end. No DNA is shown, since the ends of the CDR3 on it are uncertain; the CDR3 is the one TCRdb lists. V and J are TRBV28 and TRBJ2-3. The CDR3 is 14 residues long, ends included. CDR1 MDHEN and CDR2 SYDVKM come from the germline V gene. The CDR3 loop reads CASSLAGLTYEQYL.

This rearrangement joins TRBV7-2 to TRBJ2-3; 12 bases align to TRBD2. The CDR3 has 16 amino acids. Germline assignment: CDR1 SGHTA and CDR2 FQGNSA. The V gene end was trimmed by 7 bases and the J gene end by 3 bases; junction bases not matched to a gene: 8. The CDR3 region has the DNA TGTGCCAGCAAAGCACTAGCGGGGGGAGTTACAGATACGCAGTATTTT. Translating gives CASKALAGGVTDTQYF.

The CDR3 DNA reads TGTGCCAGCAGCGTGGGACTAGCGGCCCTAAATGAGCAGTTCTTC. Protein: CASSVGLAALNEQFF. This chain uses TRBV9 with TRBJ2-5; 11 nucleotides agree with TRBD2. With the DNA end fitting TRBJ2-1 better, the J assignment may be wrong. The CDR3 extends over 15 amino acids. The germline V gene encodes CDR1 SGDLS and CDR2 YYNGEE.

This clonotype occurred many times. CDR3 DNA sequence: TGTGCCAGCAGCTTAGTGAAGAACACTGAAGCTTTCTTT. This encodes CASSLVKNTEAFF. The chain recombines TRBV7-2 with TRBJ1-1; the D is unclear. The CDR3 contains 13 residues. Trimming took 1 base from V and 1 from J, leaving 4 bases between them. Germline V lookup: CDR1 SGHTA, CDR2 FQGNSA.

This clonotype was seen repeatedly, ten times or more. The rearrangement uses TRBV24-1 and TRBJ1-1; D unclear. Looked up from germline, CDR1 is KGHDR and CDR2 is SFDVKD. V shed 5 bases and J shed 0 bases, with 9 bases lying between them. This CDR3 spans 14 amino acids. The CDR3 DNA is TGTGCCACCAGTGGGCCGGGGATGAACACTGAAGCTTTCTTT. Its translation: CATSGPGMNTEAFF.

This sequence joins TRBV12-3 or TRBV12-4 and TRBJ1-6; D may be TRBD1 (6 bases). The V gene lost 5 bases and the J gene lost 7 bases, with 12 bases spanning the gap. This CDR3 region has 14 residues. The CDR3 DNA reads TGTGCCAGCAGTCTTAAAACAGGGAATTCACCCCTCCACTTT. This gives the protein CASSLKTGNSPLHF.

The chain carries TRBV27 and TRBJ2-4, with D unresolved. The CDR3 consists of 13 residues. Germline CDR1 reads MNHEY; CDR2 reads SMNVEV (reference sequence). V gave up 0 bases and J gave up 7 bases, with 7 bases separating them. CDR3 nucleotide sequence: TGTGCCAGCAGTTTATCCCCCGGGAACATTCAGTACTTC. Residues: CASSLSPGNIQYF.

The gene calls are TRBV25-1 and TRBJ1-6; D is possibly TRBD1 (5 bases). Germline-derived CDR1 and CDR2 are MGHDK and SYGVNS. The CDR3 runs to 13 residues. The V and J ends lost 6 bases and 9 bases respectively, with 12 bases between them. Here the CDR3 DNA reads TGTGCCAGCAGCGGGGGTACCCTTTCACCCCTCCACTTT. The encoded protein is CASSGGTLSPLHF.

The DNA of the CDR3 is TGTGCCAGCAGCACCGGACGGATCAATCAGCCCCAGCATTTT. It yields the protein CASSTGRINQPQHF. The chain couples TRBV5-6 to TRBJ1-5; unclear D gene. Per germline, CDR1 SGHDT and CDR2 YYEEEE. The V end lost 4 bases, the J end lost 3 bases, and 11 bases lay between the germline ends. The CDR3 consists of 14 residues.

This clonotype came up many times. J is TRBJ2-2 and V is TRBV2; no reliable D call. The CDR3 is made up of 14 amino acids. Germline V gene data show CDR1 as SNHLY and CDR2 as FYNNEI. Trimming removed 6 bases at V and 2 bases at J, with 10 bases between. The CDR3 region is CASRENVNTGELFF. As DNA, the CDR3 is TGTGCCAGCAGGGAAAACGTTAACACCGGGGAGCTGTTTTTT.

The chain has TRBV6-1 and TRBJ2-7; 9 positions match TRBD1. V lost 4 bases to trimming and J lost 4 bases; unmatched junction nucleotides: 8. The germline V gene encodes CDR1 MNHNS and CDR2 SASEGT. This CDR3 is built from 15 residues. CDR3 nucleotides: TGTGCCAGCAGTGGGGCCGGACAGGGGTTTTACGAGCAGTACTTC. Translated: CASSGAGQGFYEQYF.

This clonotype was observed at least ten times. The chain links TRBV20-1 to TRBJ2-5; D possibly matches TRBD1 or TRBD2 (6 bases each). This CDR3 comprises 15 residues. Deletions cut 6 bases from V and 1 base from J, with 18 bases between. In germline, CDR1 is DFQATT, CDR2 SNEGSKA (reference sequence). The CDR3 nucleotides are TGCAGTGCAACCCATAGGGGGGAAGTCCAAGAGACCCAGTACTTC. Translating gives CSATHRGEVQETQYF.

CDR3 region: CSARGRFQETQYF. The DNA for the CDR3 is TGCAGTGCCAGGGGGAGGTTCCAAGAGACCCAGTACTTC. The genes are TRBV20-1 and TRBJ2-5; TRBD1 is a possible D gene (7 bases). Per the germline V gene, CDR1 is DFQATT and CDR2 is SNEGSKA (reference sequence). V was trimmed by 6 bases and J by 1 base, leaving 12 bases between them. CDR3 length equals 13 residues.